The present entry profiles one T cell receptor beta chain with its context. It has no known antigen specificity. It has no much larger one-base neighbor in the sample; base qualities were not kept. The sample originates from a study of blood T cell repertoires in COVID-19 (dated by TCRdb to the early 2020s). With regard to the full study: The collaborator samples originated in the United States, Italy and Spain and spanned the acute and convalescent phases of COVID-19. The prospective study material was composed of cDNA or gDNA derived from T cells, B-cell-depleted T cells, or PBMCs. The repertoires were released in a freely available public database intended as a resource for research on the immune response to SARS-CoV-2. The samples were drawn from the first 160 participants of the ongoing ImmuneRACE study and from over a thousand subjects provided by 6 global collaborators. HLA class I and class II types, where available, came from metadata supplied by the sample provider rather than from assay-based typing. The dataset comprised deeply sampled blood TCRbeta repertoires from subjects exposed to, actively infected with, or recovered from COVID-19. A de-identified subject ID, COVID-19 status, age in years and sex were almost always included in the sample metadata.

The immunoSEQ Assay, a bias-controlled multiplex PCR, was used to amplify TCRbeta CDR3 regions from genomic DNA. In the original analysis: Nucleated cell counts per sample were estimated from amplification of reference gene primers within the assay. To quantify the absolute abundance of each unique TCRbeta CDR3 rearrangement, sequence reads were collapsed and filtered. For each sample, productive Simpson clonality was calculated as the square root of Simpson's diversity index over productive rearrangements. TCRdb stores this immuneACCESS table with in-frame sequences only. Part of the clones is absent; in the studies checked, under half of the shortfall reflects unresolved V genes, and no reason is known for the rest. D and trimming come from the DNA, and the V and J calls and clone size come from that table. The sample includes around 60,000 clones, with about 88% observed a single time. The ten largest clones represent roughly an eighth of the sample.

Collaborating institutions collected whole blood in K2EDTA tubes following their own protocols. For TCRbeta analysis, collaborator samples were shipped as frozen whole blood, as isolated PBMCs, or as DNA extracted from either sample type. Taken from the germline V gene, the CDR1 and CDR2 loops are SGDLS and YYNGEE. Including cysteine and phenylalanine, the CDR3 has 14 amino acids. The DNA shown is the 42-base CDR3, in frame from base 1. A distance of 14 bases separates the germline ends of V and J, which lose 7 bases and 4 bases respectively. What the study reported, not specific to this receptor: The quantity of clinical and demographic metadata differed by source and by participant and was supplied without curation.

The receptor comes from a woman aged 60 to 75 with active COVID-19. This chain is built from TRBV9 and TRBJ2-2; TRBD1 is a possible D gene, resting on 5 matching bases. The sequenced material came from peripheral blood. Here the CDR3 is given as CASATDPSTGELFF. The DNA reads TGTGCCAGCGCGACAGATCCGAGCACCGGGGAGCTGTTTTTT.